A selection of T cell receptor beta chains follows, all from one sample in a study of T-cell memory formation after mild COVID-19. From the 5' RACE reads, TCRdb called clonotypes with MiXCR, one entry per CDR3 protein. Of 140,000 or so distinct CDR3 sequences in the sample, 14% were seen once. The source material was PBMCs or a T cell subset sorted from them (not recorded which). The receptors shown here come from an adult woman who had mild COVID-19 (a few samples of this study predate the infection). Cell type and time point are not known. The CDR3 runs from the conserved cysteine through the conserved F or W. Fields, in order: V gene, clone size, J gene, D gene, CDR3 protein, CDR3 DNA. D genes are given only for firm matches. Where a row states a size, it is once, few, many or the class of an expanded clone; other rows omit it.

V gene: TRBV19
clone size: few
J gene: TRBJ1-1
D gene: NA
CDR3 protein: CASSPNPQRTEAFF
CDR3 DNA: TGTGCCAGTAGTCCGAATCCCCAGAGGACTGAAGCTTTCTTT

V gene: TRBV15
clone size: few
J gene: TRBJ1-1
D gene: NA
CDR3 protein: CATSRASGNTEAFF
CDR3 DNA: TGTGCCACCAGCAGAGCGAGTGGGAACACTGAAGCTTTCTTT

V gene: TRBV7-9
clone size: few
J gene: TRBJ2-1
D gene: TRBD1
CDR3 protein: CASSAIRQGMKDEQFF
CDR3 DNA: TGTGCCAGCAGCGCCATAAGACAGGGGATGAAGGATGAGCAGTTCTTC

V gene: TRBV20-1
clone size: NA
J gene: TRBJ1-5
D gene: NA
CDR3 protein: CSARDYRANQPQHF
CDR3 DNA: TGCAGTGCTAGAGACTACCGTGCAAATCAGCCCCAGCATTTT

V gene: TRBV6-5
clone size: many
J gene: TRBJ1-2
D gene: NA
CDR3 protein: CASSYSAGYGYTF
CDR3 DNA: TGTGCCAGCAGTTACTCGGCCGGCTATGGCTACACCTTC

V gene: TRBV7-2
clone size: NA
J gene: TRBJ2-3
D gene: NA
CDR3 protein: CASSPWGGKQYF
CDR3 DNA: TGTGCCAGCAGCCCTTGGGGCGGCAAGCAGTATTTT

V gene: TRBV7-9
clone size: few
J gene: TRBJ2-5
D gene: NA
CDR3 protein: CASSLFSGTQYF
CDR3 DNA: TGTGCCAGCAGCCTCTTCTCTGGGACCCAGTACTTC

V gene: TRBV30
clone size: NA
J gene: TRBJ2-5
D gene: NA
CDR3 protein: CAWGEFGETQYF
CDR3 DNA: TGTGCCTGGGGGGAGTTCGGGGAGACCCAGTACTTC

V gene: TRBV2
clone size: few
J gene: TRBJ1-5
D gene: TRBD1
CDR3 protein: CASSEPVGGTGIWSNQPQHF
CDR3 DNA: TGTGCCAGCAGTGAACCGGTTGGGGGGACAGGGATATGGAGCAATCAGCCCCAGCATTTT

V gene: TRBV27
clone size: NA
J gene: TRBJ2-5
D gene: NA
CDR3 protein: CASSWGLAETQYF
CDR3 DNA: TGTGCCAGCAGTTGGGGACTGGCAGAGACCCAGTACTTC

V gene: TRBV6-4
clone size: NA
J gene: TRBJ1-5
D gene: NA
CDR3 protein: CASSPDSSNQPQHF
CDR3 DNA: TGTGCCAGCAGTCCCGACAGCTCCAATCAGCCCCAGCATTTT

V gene: TRBV7-8
clone size: few
J gene: TRBJ2-1
D gene: NA
CDR3 protein: CASSLASNYNEQFF
CDR3 DNA: TGTGCCAGCAGCTTAGCGAGCAACTACAATGAGCAGTTCTTC

V gene: TRBV7-9
clone size: NA
J gene: TRBJ1-1
D gene: NA
CDR3 protein: CASTPWGGNTEAFF
CDR3 DNA: TGTGCCAGCACTCCATGGGGGGGGAACACTGAAGCTTTCTTT

V gene: TRBV2
clone size: few
J gene: TRBJ1-2
D gene: NA
CDR3 protein: CASSEARWGDGYTF
CDR3 DNA: TGTGCCAGCAGTGAAGCGAGGTGGGGAGATGGCTACACCTTC

V gene: TRBV20-1
clone size: few
J gene: TRBJ1-2
D gene: NA
CDR3 protein: CSGLGPNYGYTF
CDR3 DNA: TGCAGTGGGTTGGGACCCAACTATGGCTACACCTTC

V gene: TRBV9
clone size: NA
J gene: TRBJ2-1
D gene: NA
CDR3 protein: CASSVHRDRGANEQFF
CDR3 DNA: TGTGCCAGCAGCGTTCACCGGGACCGGGGGGCCAATGAGCAGTTCTTC

V gene: TRBV21-1
clone size: few
J gene: TRBJ2-1
D gene: NA
CDR3 protein: CASSKLGRGQFF
CDR3 DNA: TGTGCCAGCAGCAAACTCGGGCGTGGGCAGTTCTTC

V gene: TRBV5-1
clone size: NA
J gene: TRBJ2-3
D gene: TRBD1
CDR3 protein: CASSSGQGKDTQYF
CDR3 DNA: TGCGCCAGCAGCTCGGGACAGGGGAAAGATACGCAGTATTTT

V gene: TRBV9
clone size: NA
J gene: TRBJ1-2
D gene: NA
CDR3 protein: CASSSTQGPGPLLDGYTF
CDR3 DNA: TGTGCCAGCAGCTCCACCCAGGGACCAGGCCCCCTTTTGGATGGCTACACCTTC

V gene: TRBV7-2
clone size: few
J gene: TRBJ2-1
D gene: TRBD2
CDR3 protein: CASSSGLAGGPYNEQFF
CDR3 DNA: TGTGCCAGCAGCTCGGGACTAGCGGGGGGGCCCTACAATGAGCAGTTCTTC

V gene: TRBV24-1
clone size: few
J gene: TRBJ2-1
D gene: NA
CDR3 protein: CATSVGSVSYNEQFF
CDR3 DNA: TGTGCCACCAGTGTTGGCTCCGTGTCCTACAATGAGCAGTTCTTC

V gene: TRBV15
clone size: few
J gene: TRBJ1-1
D gene: NA
CDR3 protein: CATSRDSRAVEAFF
CDR3 DNA: TGTGCCACCAGCAGAGATAGTAGGGCAGTCGAAGCTTTCTTT

V gene: TRBV6-1
clone size: many
J gene: TRBJ2-2
D gene: TRBD1
CDR3 protein: CASSEFATGVDTGELFF
CDR3 DNA: TGTGCCAGCAGTGAATTCGCGACAGGGGTGGACACCGGGGAGCTGTTTTTT

V gene: TRBV24-1
clone size: few
J gene: TRBJ2-4
D gene: NA
CDR3 protein: CATSDLFGSGAKNIQYF
CDR3 DNA: TGTGCCACCAGTGATTTGTTCGGGTCGGGGGCCAAAAACATTCAGTACTTC

V gene: TRBV12-3/TRBV12-4
clone size: few
J gene: TRBJ2-7
D gene: TRBD2
CDR3 protein: CASSFGGGSEQYF
CDR3 DNA: TGTGCCAGCAGTTTCGGGGGGGGATCCGAGCAGTACTTC

V gene: TRBV2
clone size: few
J gene: TRBJ2-7
D gene: NA
CDR3 protein: CASTRLSYEQYF
CDR3 DNA: TGTGCCAGCACAAGACTATCCTACGAGCAGTACTTC

V gene: TRBV9
clone size: many
J gene: TRBJ2-1
D gene: TRBD2
CDR3 protein: CASSVAARGGYNEQFF
CDR3 DNA: TGTGCCAGCAGCGTAGCTGCGCGGGGGGGCTACAATGAGCAGTTCTTC

V gene: TRBV7-8
clone size: many
J gene: TRBJ2-3
D gene: NA
CDR3 protein: CASTAFLARDPSDLPTQYF
CDR3 DNA: TGTGCCAGCACAGCGTTCCTAGCGAGGGACCCGTCTGATCTGCCTACGCAGTATTTT

V gene: TRBV27
clone size: NA
J gene: TRBJ2-2
D gene: NA
CDR3 protein: CASSPDPGELFF
CDR3 DNA: TGTGCCAGCAGTCCTGACCCCGGGGAGCTGTTTTTT

V gene: TRBV20-1
clone size: few
J gene: TRBJ1-1
D gene: NA
CDR3 protein: CSASSPPLRDNTEAFF
CDR3 DNA: TGCAGTGCTAGTAGCCCGCCGCTTAGGGATAACACTGAAGCTTTCTTT

V gene: TRBV7-9
clone size: NA
J gene: TRBJ2-7
D gene: NA
CDR3 protein: CASTRPGRYEQYF
CDR3 DNA: TGTGCCAGCACCCGACCAGGGCGCTACGAGCAGTACTTC

V gene: TRBV29-1
clone size: few
J gene: TRBJ2-1
D gene: NA
CDR3 protein: CSVNWAGQATYNEQFF
CDR3 DNA: TGCAGCGTCAACTGGGCGGGTCAGGCGACTTACAATGAGCAGTTCTTC

V gene: TRBV25-1
clone size: NA
J gene: TRBJ2-7
D gene: NA
CDR3 protein: CASRATGADEQYF
CDR3 DNA: TGTGCCAGCAGAGCGACAGGAGCGGACGAGCAGTACTTC

V gene: TRBV11-2
clone size: NA
J gene: TRBJ2-2
D gene: NA
CDR3 protein: CASSLGRGQFANTGELFF
CDR3 DNA: TGTGCCAGCAGCTTAGGGCGAGGGCAGTTCGCGAACACCGGGGAGCTGTTTTTT

V gene: TRBV5-6
clone size: few
J gene: TRBJ2-5
D gene: TRBD1
CDR3 protein: CASRLGTAQETQYF
CDR3 DNA: TGTGCCAGCAGACTGGGGACAGCTCAAGAGACCCAGTACTTC

V gene: TRBV4-1
clone size: few
J gene: TRBJ2-7
D gene: TRBD2
CDR3 protein: CASSPLGSGRGYEQYF
CDR3 DNA: TGCGCCAGCAGCCCCCTGGGAAGCGGGAGGGGGTACGAGCAGTACTTC

V gene: TRBV5-1
clone size: many
J gene: TRBJ2-3
D gene: NA
CDR3 protein: CASRRPEHGNADTQYF
CDR3 DNA: TGCGCCAGCAGACGTCCAGAACACGGGAACGCAGATACGCAGTATTTT

V gene: TRBV5-1
clone size: NA
J gene: TRBJ1-6
D gene: NA
CDR3 protein: CASSLVGNTYNSPLHF
CDR3 DNA: TGCGCCAGCAGCTTGGTTGGAAACACCTATAATTCACCCCTCCACTTT

V gene: TRBV7-9
clone size: many
J gene: TRBJ2-7
D gene: NA
CDR3 protein: CASSLDMSGEQYF
CDR3 DNA: TGTGCCAGCAGCTTAGACATGAGCGGCGAGCAGTACTTC

V gene: TRBV7-9
clone size: few
J gene: TRBJ1-2
D gene: TRBD1
CDR3 protein: CASSSVNDRVGGYTF
CDR3 DNA: TGTGCCAGCAGCTCAGTAAACGACAGGGTGGGTGGCTACACCTTC

V gene: TRBV2
clone size: many
J gene: TRBJ2-7
D gene: NA
CDR3 protein: CASSEALGRGEQYF
CDR3 DNA: TGTGCCAGCAGTGAAGCGCTTGGCAGGGGCGAGCAGTACTTC

V gene: TRBV10-3
clone size: few
J gene: TRBJ1-6
D gene: TRBD1
CDR3 protein: CAISESPTGDGSPLHF
CDR3 DNA: TGTGCCATCAGTGAGTCACCCACAGGGGACGGTTCACCCCTCCACTTT

V gene: TRBV5-6
clone size: few
J gene: TRBJ2-1
D gene: TRBD2
CDR3 protein: CASSFGTSVIYEQFF
CDR3 DNA: TGTGCCAGCAGCTTCGGGACTAGCGTCATCTATGAGCAGTTCTTC

V gene: TRBV2
clone size: NA
J gene: TRBJ1-2
D gene: TRBD1
CDR3 protein: CASSPRTGGGYGYTF
CDR3 DNA: TGTGCCAGCAGTCCACGGACAGGGGGCGGGTATGGCTACACCTTC

V gene: TRBV14
clone size: few
J gene: TRBJ2-7
D gene: TRBD1
CDR3 protein: CASSQGGQGFLYEQYF
CDR3 DNA: TGTGCCAGCAGCCAAGGGGGACAGGGCTTTTTGTACGAGCAGTACTTC

V gene: TRBV20-1
clone size: few
J gene: TRBJ2-2
D gene: NA
CDR3 protein: CSARGFNRDTGELFF
CDR3 DNA: TGCAGTGCTAGGGGCTTCAACCGGGACACCGGGGAGCTGTTTTTT

V gene: TRBV7-8
clone size: many
J gene: TRBJ2-1
D gene: NA
CDR3 protein: CASSFPGDGQFF
CDR3 DNA: TGTGCCAGCAGCTTCCCCGGGGATGGGCAGTTCTTC

V gene: TRBV15
clone size: few
J gene: TRBJ1-2
D gene: NA
CDR3 protein: CATSTAENYGYTF
CDR3 DNA: TGTGCCACCAGCACGGCAGAGAACTATGGCTACACCTTC

V gene: TRBV12-3/TRBV12-4
clone size: NA
J gene: TRBJ2-3
D gene: NA
CDR3 protein: CASSFSVSGADTQYF
CDR3 DNA: TGTGCCAGCAGTTTCTCGGTCTCGGGGGCAGATACGCAGTATTTT

V gene: TRBV7-8
clone size: NA
J gene: TRBJ2-1
D gene: NA
CDR3 protein: CASSRRVAPYNEQFF
CDR3 DNA: TGTGCCAGCAGCCGCCGGGTAGCCCCGTACAATGAGCAGTTCTTC

V gene: TRBV15
clone size: many
J gene: TRBJ2-1
D gene: NA
CDR3 protein: CATSRDTGPEQFF
CDR3 DNA: TGTGCCACCAGCAGAGATACAGGGCCTGAGCAGTTCTTC